This T cell receptor beta chain was profiled in a study of identical twins. One entry per CDR3 protein, called by TCRdb with MiXCR from the 5' RACE reads. This table has about 690,000 distinct CDR3 sequences, roughly 6% appearing once. This clonotype has a count of ten or more. What it recognizes is unknown. V lost 3 bases, J lost 2 bases, and 12 bases lay in between. The germline CDR1 and CDR2 sequences are SGHKS and YYEKEE (reference sequence). This CDR3 region has 14 residues. Study-wide results and caveats: Insertions were reduced in abundant cord blood beta clonotypes but not in memory repertoires. Conclusions came from cross-sectional statistical analysis, not from following the same donors.

This chain connects TRBV5-5 to TRBJ2-7, with D possibly being TRBD2 (6 bases). The clonotype was recovered from a young man in good health. The sequenced material came from naive T cells sorted from blood. CDR3: CASSWGVTTYEQYF. The CDR3 bases are TGTGCCAGCAGCTGGGGGGTGACTACCTACGAGCAGTACTTC.